The present T cell receptor beta chain was sequenced within a study of technical replicates of blood from a handful of donors. CDR3 length: 14 residues. Germline CDR1 and CDR2: MGHDK and SYGVNS. V was pared by 5 bases and J by 6 bases, with 3 bases of the junction left unmatched. Sequenced by immunoSEQ multiplex PCR; TCRdb stores in-frame clones only, minus some. This table has 76,000 or so clones, 86% appearing once. V and J are TRBV25-1 and TRBJ1-6, with 8 bases fitting TRBD1. The sequencing input was PBMCs. The TCR sequence derives from a human donor in good health. Some clones in this sample may be carry-over from other donors' samples. CDR3 loop: CASSPTGVNSPLHF. The CDR3, as DNA: TGTGCCAGCAGTCCGACAGGGGTTAATTCACCCCTCCACTTT.